A selection of T cell receptor beta chains follows, all from one sample in a study of cytomegalovirus exposure and HLA in healthy donors. TCRdb keeps only in-frame clones here, not all; method: immunoSEQ multiplex PCR. The table shows over 130,000 clones, with roughly 65% occurring only once. The material sequenced was PBMCs. These receptors all come from a woman in her twenties or thirties in good health and CMV-seronegative. CDR3s include the opening cysteine and the closing phenylalanine or tryptophan. The D gene is left open where the match is weak. A row's size may be missing; if present it is once, few, many or a size class.

TRBV5-4,NA,NA,TRBJ1-4,CASSMGSRNEKLFF,TGTGCCAGCAGTATGGGCAGCCGCAATGAAAAACTGTTTTTT
TRBV5-1,NA,TRBD1,TRBJ1-1,CASSLSGTGLMNTEAFF,TGCGCCAGCAGCTTATCCGGGACAGGGCTCATGAACACTGAAGCTTTCTTT
TRBV4-2,NA,TRBD1,TRBJ1-4,CASSPGTGAEKLFF,TGTGCCAGCAGCCCCGGGACAGGGGCTGAAAAACTGTTTTTT
TRBV6-5,NA,TRBD1,TRBJ2-2,CASSSDRATGELFF,TGTGCCAGCAGTTCGGACAGGGCCACCGGGGAGCTGTTTTTT
TRBV4-1,NA,NA,TRBJ1-5,CASSLSEGAGQPQHF,TGCGCCAGCAGCCTCTCGGAGGGTGCAGGTCAGCCCCAGCATTTT
TRBV5-1,once,TRBD2,TRBJ2-2,CASSLRTSGARRELFF,TGCGCCAGCAGCTTGCGGACTAGCGGAGCCCGGCGGGAGCTGTTTTTT
TRBV28,NA,NA,TRBJ1-5,CASSRDTFNQPQHF,TGTGCCAGCAGCCGGGACACCTTCAATCAGCCCCAGCATTTT
TRBV9,NA,TRBD1,TRBJ1-4,CASSVGGQGKEKLFF,TGTGCCAGCAGCGTAGGCGGACAGGGTAAAGAAAAACTGTTTTTT
TRBV9,NA,NA,TRBJ1-4,CASSVDGEVREKLFF,TGTGCCAGCAGCGTAGATGGGGAGGTCAGGGAAAAACTGTTTTTT
TRBV4-2,NA,TRBD1,TRBJ1-2,CASSQGTGGNYGYTF,TGTGCCAGCAGCCAAGGGACAGGGGGCAACTATGGCTACACCTTC
TRBV9,NA,NA,TRBJ2-3,CASSVSGKIDTQYF,TGTGCCAGCAGCGTGTCAGGGAAGATAGATACGCAGTATTTT
TRBV6-1,few,TRBD2,TRBJ2-3,CASSEGVAGDGDTQYF,TGTGCCAGCAGTGAAGGGGTAGCGGGGGATGGGGATACGCAGTATTTT
TRBV6-1,NA,TRBD1,TRBJ2-3,CASSTGGSTDTQYF,TGTGCCAGCAGCACAGGGGGAAGCACAGATACGCAGTATTTT
TRBV27,NA,NA,TRBJ1-3,CASSLSQGGDTIYF,TGTGCCAGCAGTTTATCACAGGGTGGAGACACCATATATTTT
TRBV18,once,TRBD2,TRBJ2-2,CASSPTRLAANTGELFF,TGTGCCAGCTCACCTACCCGACTAGCGGCGAACACCGGGGAGCTGTTTTTT
TRBV10-1,NA,NA,TRBJ2-5,CASSGRAGAGTQYF,TGCGCCAGCAGTGGAAGAGCAGGGGCTGGGACCCAGTACTTC
TRBV5-1,NA,TRBD2,TRBJ2-7,CASSLAFDSGRASYEQYF,TGCGCCAGCAGCTTGGCCTTTGATAGCGGGAGGGCCTCCTACGAGCAGTACTTC
TRBV2,NA,NA,TRBJ1-6,CASSDSYNSPLHF,TGTGCCAGCTCGGACAGTTATAATTCACCCCTCCACTTT
TRBV5-1,NA,TRBD2,TRBJ2-7,CASSFGGASYEQYF,TGCGCCAGCAGCTTCGGGGGGGCGTCCTACGAGCAGTACTTC
TRBV6-5,NA,NA,TRBJ1-5,CASKPRGGAQPQHF,TGTGCCAGCAAACCCAGAGGGGGTGCGCAGCCCCAGCATTTT
TRBV5-1,NA,TRBD1,TRBJ2-7,CASSLDGTGGMAEEQYF,TGCGCCAGCAGCTTGGACGGGACAGGGGGCATGGCAGAAGAGCAGTACTTC
TRBV6-6,NA,NA,TRBJ1-1,CASSYGFTEQTEAFF,TGTGCCAGCAGTTACGGATTTACAGAACAGACTGAAGCTTTCTTT
TRBV5-4,NA,TRBD2,TRBJ2-5,CASSPSVAGGQETQYF,TGTGCCAGCAGCCCTAGTGTGGCGGGAGGCCAAGAGACCCAGTACTTC
TRBV6-6,NA,NA,TRBJ2-5,CAIQVTQYF,TGTGCCATTCAGGTGACCCAGTACTTC
TRBV7-3,NA,TRBD2,TRBJ2-1,CASSFRGGQFYEQFF,TGTGCCAGCAGTTTTCGGGGGGGCCAATTTTATGAGCAGTTCTTC